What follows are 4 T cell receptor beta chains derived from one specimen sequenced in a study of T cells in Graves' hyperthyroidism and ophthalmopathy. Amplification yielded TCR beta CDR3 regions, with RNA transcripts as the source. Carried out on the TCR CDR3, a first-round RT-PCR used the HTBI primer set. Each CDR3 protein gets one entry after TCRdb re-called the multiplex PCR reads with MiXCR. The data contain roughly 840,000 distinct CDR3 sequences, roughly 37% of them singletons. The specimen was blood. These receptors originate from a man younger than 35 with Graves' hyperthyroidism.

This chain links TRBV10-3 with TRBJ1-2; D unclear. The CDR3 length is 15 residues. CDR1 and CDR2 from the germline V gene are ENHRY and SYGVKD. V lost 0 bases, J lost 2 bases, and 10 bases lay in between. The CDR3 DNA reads TGTGCCATCAGTGAGTCGGACCGCGCGAACTATGGCTACACCTTC. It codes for CAISESDRANYGYTF.

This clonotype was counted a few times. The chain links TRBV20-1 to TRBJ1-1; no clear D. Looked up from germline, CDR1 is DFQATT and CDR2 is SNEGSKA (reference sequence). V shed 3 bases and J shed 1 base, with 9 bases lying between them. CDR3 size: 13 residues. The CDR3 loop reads CSARRNKNTEAFF. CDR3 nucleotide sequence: TGCAGTGCTAGGCGAAATAAGAACACTGAAGCTTTCTTT.

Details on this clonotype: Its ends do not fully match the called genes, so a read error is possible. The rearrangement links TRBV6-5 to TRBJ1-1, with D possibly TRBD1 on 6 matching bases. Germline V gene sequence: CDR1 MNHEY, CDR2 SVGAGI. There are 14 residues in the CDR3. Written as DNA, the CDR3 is TGTGCCATCAGTTACACCCCCCAGGGGACTGAAGCTTTCTTT. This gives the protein CAISYTPQGTEAFF.

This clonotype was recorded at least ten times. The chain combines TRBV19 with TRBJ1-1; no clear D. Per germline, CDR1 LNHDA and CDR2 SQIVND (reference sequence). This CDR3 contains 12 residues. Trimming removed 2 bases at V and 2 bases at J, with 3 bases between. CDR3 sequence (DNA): TGTGCCAGTAGTATAATCAACACTGAAGCTTTCTTT. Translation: CASSIINTEAFF.